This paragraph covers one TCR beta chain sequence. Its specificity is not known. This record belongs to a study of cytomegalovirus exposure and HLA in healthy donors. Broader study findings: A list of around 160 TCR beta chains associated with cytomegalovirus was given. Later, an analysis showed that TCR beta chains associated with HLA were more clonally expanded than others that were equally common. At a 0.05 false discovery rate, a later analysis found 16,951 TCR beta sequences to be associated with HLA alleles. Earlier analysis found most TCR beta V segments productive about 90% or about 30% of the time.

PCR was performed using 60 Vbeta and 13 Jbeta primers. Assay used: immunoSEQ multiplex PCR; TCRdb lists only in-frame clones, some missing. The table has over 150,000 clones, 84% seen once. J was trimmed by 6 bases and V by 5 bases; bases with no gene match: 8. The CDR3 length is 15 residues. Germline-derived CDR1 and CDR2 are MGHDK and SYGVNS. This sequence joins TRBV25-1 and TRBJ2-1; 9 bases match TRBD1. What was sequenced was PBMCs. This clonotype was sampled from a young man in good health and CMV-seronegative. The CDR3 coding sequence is TGTGCCAGCAGTAATACCGGGACAGGGAGCAATGAGCAGTTCTTC. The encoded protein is CASSNTGTGSNEQFF.